The entry that follows covers one T cell receptor beta chain sequence. The CDR3 contains 14 residues. Per germline, CDR1 LGHDT and CDR2 YNNKEL (reference sequence). V was shortened by 4 bases and J by 5 bases, with 12 bases between the two germline ends. All included Susac syndrome patients satisfied recently defined diagnostic criteria for definite or probable disease. The sample originates from a study of CD8 T cells in Susac syndrome. The RNA, roughly 0.45 to 1 ug, was put through reverse transcription using random hexamers. Each CDR3 protein is one row after TCRdb ran MiXCR on the immunoSEQ multiplex PCR reads. The table lists some 94,000 distinct CDR3 sequences, just under 95% of them singletons.

The source material was CD4+ T cells from PBMCs. This chain uses TRBV3-1 with TRBJ2-1; no firm D call. The sequence came from a human donor with Susac syndrome. CDR3 in amino acids: CASSPSGIHNEQFF. The CDR3 DNA is TGTGCCAGCAGCCCCTCAGGAATCCACAATGAGCAGTTCTTC.